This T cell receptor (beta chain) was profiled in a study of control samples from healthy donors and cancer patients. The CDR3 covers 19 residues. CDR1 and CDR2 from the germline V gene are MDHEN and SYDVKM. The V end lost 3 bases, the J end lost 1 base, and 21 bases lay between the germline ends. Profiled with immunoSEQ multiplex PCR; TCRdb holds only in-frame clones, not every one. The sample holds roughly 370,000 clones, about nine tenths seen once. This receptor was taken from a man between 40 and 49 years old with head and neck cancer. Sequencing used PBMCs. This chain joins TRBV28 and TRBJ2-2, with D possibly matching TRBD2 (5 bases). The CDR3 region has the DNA TGTGCCAGCAGTTTCGATCCTCATCGGGGTATGGGGAACACCGGGGAGCTGTTTTTT. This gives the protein CASSFDPHRGMGNTGELFF.